This T cell receptor (beta chain) appears in the sequencing data of a study of cytomegalovirus exposure and HLA in healthy donors. Whole-study context: Earlier sequencing of 200 million or so T cells yielded approximately 100 million unique TCR beta sequences.

All donors participated as healthy donors of bone marrow. There are 20 residues in the CDR3. V shed 5 bases, J shed 5 bases, and the junction held 23 bases outside the gene matches. CDR1 PRHDT and CDR2 FYEKMQ come from the germline V gene (reference sequence). Overall study results and limits: TCR beta V- and J-gene trimming, according to a later analysis, was linked to a missense DCLRE1C variant. Available immune exposure information was restricted to CMV serostatus only.

For this clone: Antigen unknown.

The PCR employed 60 Vbeta primers together with 13 Jbeta primers. TCRdb's table, derived via immunoSEQ multiplex PCR, lists solely in-frame clones and lacks some. The profile shows about 77,000 clones, 75% to 80% of them singletons. The rearrangement joins TRBV13 to TRBJ2-5; 10 bases map to TRBD2. Material for sequencing was PBMCs. This receptor was identified in a middle-aged man in good health and CMV-seronegative. In DNA, the CDR3 is TGTGCCAGCAGCCCTCGCTCGCTAGCGGGAGTTCCGGGTCGCTCGGAGACCCAGTACTTC. It codes for CASSPRSLAGVPGRSETQYF.